The 30 T cell receptor beta chains below come from one sample, sequenced in a study of cytomegalovirus exposure and HLA in healthy donors listed by TCRdb under 2017. Libraries were constructed by the immunoSEQ multiplex PCR assay. The multiplex PCR relied on a mix of 60 forward primers for TCR Vbeta segments and 13 reverse primers for TCR Jbeta segments. This immuneACCESS table, as held by TCRdb, lists in-frame sequences with V and J called but not all clones. Of the missing ones, under half trace to an unresolved V gene in checked studies; the others have no known cause. In this sample the table shows more than 85,000 clones, around 74% of which occur a single time. The top ten clones comprise 1.3% of the sample. The sequencing input was PBMCs. Receptors were obtained from a man aged 35 to 55 in good health and CMV-seronegative.

The chain has TRBV2 and TRBJ1-6; D is undetermined. The ends were cut back, 7 bases at V and 0 bases at J, with 7 bases in the middle. This CDR3 is 14 amino acids long. CDR1 and CDR2 (germline): SNHLY, FYNNEI. CDR3 residues: CASTASSYNSPLHF. DNA of the CDR3: TGTGCCAGCACTGCGAGCTCCTATAATTCACCCCTCCACTTT.

The chain employs TRBV7-8 and TRBJ1-1; TRBD1 is a possible D gene (5 bases). This CDR3 region has 14 residues. The ends were cut back, 6 bases at V and 4 bases at J, with 15 bases in the middle. Germline V gene sequence: CDR1 SGHVS, CDR2 FQNEAQ. This CDR3 reads CASSAGRGPTEAFF. The CDR3 DNA follows: TGTGCCAGCAGTGCGGGAAGGGGCCCCACTGAAGCTTTCTTT.

The gene calls are TRBV5-1 and TRBJ2-2; 8 bases agree with TRBD1. The CDR3 runs to 15 residues. Trimming removed 4 bases from V and 1 base from J; junction bases left unmatched: 3. Germline CDR1 reads SGHRS; CDR2 reads YFSETQ. CDR3 loop: CASSPGQVNTGELFF. In DNA, the CDR3 is TGCGCCAGCAGCCCGGGACAGGTGAACACCGGGGAGCTGTTTTTT.

The CDR3 loop is CASSQDSQAFF. Written as DNA, the CDR3 is TGCGCCAGCAGCCAAGATAGCCAAGCTTTCTTT. This chain joins TRBV4-1 and TRBJ1-1; no clear D gene. Per germline, CDR1 MGHRA and CDR2 YSYEKL. The CDR3 spans 11 residues. Between the trimmed V and J ends, which lost 0 bases and 9 bases, there was a span of 5 bases.

This clone was detected a few times. This sequence joins TRBV4-1 and TRBJ1-2, with D perhaps matching TRBD1 (6 bases). Germline CDR1 and CDR2: MGHRA and YSYEKL. This CDR3 comprises 13 residues. V was clipped by 3 bases and J by 8 bases, with 13 bases between them. The CDR3 nucleotides read TGCGCCAGCAGCCATGCGGGAGGGGGGGGCTACACCTTC. Amino acid sequence: CASSHAGGGGYTF.

The chain is built from TRBV2 and TRBJ2-5; TRBD1 matches 9 bases. The CDR3 consists of 14 residues. Losses at the gene ends were 8 bases for V and 4 bases for J; bases not matched to a gene: 8. Germline V gene sequence: CDR1 SNHLY, CDR2 FYNNEI. The chain's CDR3 is CASCLQTGGETQYF. The DNA of the CDR3 is TGTGCCAGCTGCCTTCAGACAGGGGGAGAGACCCAGTACTTC.

This sequence joins TRBV5-1 and TRBJ1-6; D call uncertain. Germline loops: CDR1 SGHRS, CDR2 YFSETQ. The CDR3 spans 14 residues. The chain's CDR3 is CASTRGSYNSPLHF. DNA for the CDR3: TGCGCTTCGACGCGGGGCTCCTATAATTCACCCCTCCACTTT. Using reference TRBV5-1 and TRBJ1-6 for the parts outside the CDR3, the full variable domain is KAGVTQTPRYLIKTRGQQVTLSCSPISGHRSVSWYQQTPGQGLQFLFEYFSETQRNKGNFPGRFSGRQFSNSRSEMNVSTLELGDSALYLCASTRGSYNSPLHFGNGTRLTVT.

This clone was seen a handful of times. V gene TRBV11-3 combines with J gene TRBJ2-1; a weak D match, TRBD1 (7 bases). CDR3 size: 14 residues. Per germline, CDR1 SGHNT and CDR2 YENEEA. Trimming took 5 bases from V and 3 from J, leaving 11 bases between them. This CDR3 is CASSPGGGYNEQFF. CDR3 coding DNA: TGTGCCAGCAGCCCAGGGGGAGGCTACAATGAGCAGTTCTTC.

This clone was seen more than once but under ten times. The chain uses TRBV18 and TRBJ2-1, with a tentative D call TRBD2 (7 bases). The CDR3 is 14 residues long. The V gene's germline CDR1 is KGHSH and CDR2 LQKENI. Trimming removed 3 bases from V and 13 bases from J, with 19 bases in between. The CDR3 here is CASSPFSSGGTQFF. In DNA form, the CDR3 reads TGTGCCAGCTCACCCTTCTCTTCGGGGGGCACCCAGTTCTTC. Using reference TRBV18 and TRBJ2-1 for the parts outside the CDR3, the full variable domain is NAGVMQNPRHLVRRRGQEARLRCSPMKGHSHVYWYRQLPEEGLKFMVYLQKENIIDESGMPKERFSAEFPKEGPSILRIQQVVRGDSAAYFCASSPFSSGGTQFFGPGTRLTVL.

Turning to this clone: The sample holds other DNA sequences that translate to the same CDR3. The chain uses TRBV18 and TRBJ2-5; D may be TRBD1 (6 bases). Per the germline V gene, CDR1 is KGHSH and CDR2 is LQKENI. Trimming pared 2 bases from V and 2 bases from J, leaving 6 bases between. The CDR3 is 13 residues long. The CDR3 is CASSPGQQETQYF. CDR3 bases: TGTGCCAGCTCACCAGGACAGCAAGAGACCCAGTACTTC.

The chain combines TRBV6-5 with TRBJ2-5; D might be TRBD2 (5 bases). The DNA matches TRBJ2-7 better at its end, which makes the J call doubtful. Germline V CDR1 and CDR2: MNHEY, SVGAGI. The CDR3 has 16 residues. The CDR3: CASSYYPWTEEYEQYF. The CDR3 coding sequence is TGTGCCAGCAGTTACTACCCGTGGACGGAGGAATACGAGCAGTACTTC.

This clone appeared a single time. The rearrangement uses TRBV2 and TRBJ1-4; D possibly corresponds to TRBD1 (6 bases). This CDR3 comprises 14 residues. Trimming shortened V by 6 bases and J by 3 bases, and 11 bases separated the two germline ends. Germline-derived CDR1 and CDR2 are SNHLY and FYNNEI. The CDR3 sequence: CASSEQGPNEKLFF. The CDR3 DNA follows: TGTGCCAGCAGCGAACAGGGCCCTAATGAAAAACTGTTTTTT.

The genes are TRBV4-2 and TRBJ2-1, with 9 bases matching TRBD2. CDR1 and CDR2 (germline): LGHNA, YNFKEQ. The CDR3 is 19 amino acids. V was pared by 0 bases and J by 0 bases, with 9 bases of the junction left unmatched. The CDR3 spells CASSQDLRLAGSSYNEQFF. The CDR3 DNA reads TGTGCCAGCAGCCAAGATCTTAGGCTAGCGGGGAGCTCCTACAATGAGCAGTTCTTC.

The V and J genes are TRBV30 and TRBJ2-7; possible D gene TRBD2, 5 bases. V lost 3 bases and J 6 bases, leaving 12 bases between the germline ends. Germline lookup yields CDR1 GTSNPN and CDR2 SVGIG (reference sequence). CDR3 length: 12 amino acids. CDR3 residues: CAWSRLAVEQYF. The CDR3 DNA reads TGTGCCTGGAGCCGCCTAGCTGTCGAGCAGTACTTC.

The V call is TRBV29-1, the J call TRBJ2-3; D might be TRBD1 (5 bases). CDR1 and CDR2 from the germline V gene are SQVTM and ANQGSEA. V lost 5 bases, J lost 3 bases, and 6 bases lay in between. CDR3 length: 11 amino acids. In DNA form, the CDR3 reads TGCAGCGTTCCAGGGACAGATACGCAGTATTTT. Translated: CSVPGTDTQYF.

The rearrangement links TRBV9 to TRBJ1-2; 8 nucleotides line up with TRBD1. The CDR3 spans 14 residues. Germline V gives CDR1 SGDLS, CDR2 YYNGEE. V gave up 3 bases and J gave up 7 bases; unmatched junction bases: 8. This CDR3 reads CASSGLQGVGGYTF. CDR3 DNA sequence: TGTGCCAGCAGCGGACTACAGGGGGTAGGTGGCTACACCTTC.

The rearrangement uses TRBV18 and TRBJ1-1; tentative D call: TRBD1 (5 bases). Trimming removed 6 bases at V and 5 bases at J, with 13 bases between. Per germline, CDR1 KGHSH and CDR2 LQKENI. The CDR3 contains 13 residues. DNA of the CDR3: TGTGCCAGCTCCCGCCCCGGGGGGACTGAAGCTTTCTTT. Translated, it gives CASSRPGGTEAFF.

This rearrangement joins TRBV5-1 to TRBJ2-2; D not resolved. The CDR3 loop spans 14 amino acids. Germline assignment: CDR1 SGHRS and CDR2 YFSETQ. V gave up 2 bases and J gave up 2 bases, with 7 bases separating them. The CDR3 DNA is TGCGCCAGCAGCTTTGGCAGTAACACCGGGGAGCTGTTTTTT. Translated, it gives CASSFGSNTGELFF.

This rearrangement joins TRBV19 to TRBJ2-1; 7 nucleotides agree with TRBD1. This CDR3 contains 13 residues. V trimming: 6 bases; J trimming: 6 bases; junction bases outside the gene matches: 5. Germline V gene sequence: CDR1 LNHDA, CDR2 SQIVND (reference sequence). The CDR3 nucleotides read TGTGCCAGTAGCCCGACAGGGATCAATGAGCAGTTCTTC. Translated, it gives CASSPTGINEQFF.

The chain combines TRBV27 with TRBJ1-5; the match to TRBD1 covers 10 bases. Unmatched junction bases numbered 4, after V lost 2 bases and J lost 6 bases. Germline CDR1 and CDR2: MNHEY and SMNVEV (reference sequence). The CDR3 has 15 amino acids. In nucleotides, the CDR3 is TGTGCCAGCAGTTTAACTGGACAGGGGGGTCAGCCCCAGCATTTT. As protein: CASSLTGQGGQPQHF.

The J gene is TRBJ2-3, the V gene TRBV10-3; D possibly corresponds to TRBD1 (7 bases). Trimming took 4 bases from V and 0 from J, leaving 14 bases between them. Germline V CDR1 and CDR2: ENHRY, SYGVKD. This CDR3 comprises 16 residues. As DNA, the CDR3 is TGTGCCATCAGTGCTTCGACAGGGACTAGCACAGATACGCAGTATTTT. This encodes CAISASTGTSTDTQYF.

The rearrangement joins TRBV10-3 to TRBJ1-1; no definite D call. Germline loops: CDR1 ENHRY, CDR2 SYGVKD. The CDR3 is 15 residues long. Trimming pared 4 bases from V and 1 base from J, leaving 13 bases between. The CDR3 is CAISAVPGQNTEAFF. DNA for the CDR3: TGTGCCATCAGTGCTGTCCCAGGCCAGAACACTGAAGCTTTCTTT.

The chain carries TRBV2 and TRBJ2-3; 11 nucleotides match TRBD2. The V gene end was trimmed by 6 bases and the J gene end by 3 bases; junction bases not matched to a gene: 14. The CDR3 totals 18 residues. From germline, CDR1 is SNHLY and CDR2 FYNNEI. Written as DNA, the CDR3 is TGTGCCAGCAGACAAGGGGGCTTAGCGGGGGGGCGGACAGATACGCAGTATTTT. The encoded protein is CASRQGGLAGGRTDTQYF.

The V gene is TRBV27, the J gene TRBJ1-1; 8 positions agree with TRBD1. V lost 3 bases, J lost 1 base, and 1 base stayed unmatched. CDR1 MNHEY and CDR2 SMNVEV come from the germline V gene (reference sequence). This CDR3 is built from 14 residues. CDR3 coding DNA: TGTGCCAGCAGTTTGGACAGGGCGAACACTGAAGCTTTCTTT. This gives the protein CASSLDRANTEAFF.

The V call is TRBV6-4, the J call TRBJ2-1; 8 bases match TRBD2. Germline V gene lookup returns CDR1 MRHNA and CDR2 SNTAGT. The CDR3 contains 15 residues. Germline trimming cut 6 bases from V and 3 bases from J; bases unmatched to any gene: 7. DNA of the CDR3: TGTGCCAGCAGGGCCGGGGGGGCCGACTACAATGAGCAGTTCTTC. It translates to CASRAGGADYNEQFF.

This sequence joins TRBV11-3 and TRBJ2-1; D not resolved. Germline V gives CDR1 SGHNT, CDR2 YENEEA. The CDR3 length is 12 residues. The germline V and J ends were trimmed by 5 bases and 7 bases, with 9 bases remaining between them. The CDR3 protein is CASSAGENEQFF. The DNA of the CDR3 is TGTGCCAGCAGCGCCGGAGAAAATGAGCAGTTCTTC.

The gene calls are TRBV28 and TRBJ2-2, with D uncertain. V was shortened by 2 bases and J by 5 bases, with 6 bases between the two germline ends. Looked up from germline, CDR1 is MDHEN and CDR2 is SYDVKM. The CDR3 runs to 13 residues. The chain's CDR3 is CASSLPLTGELFF. The CDR3 DNA sequence: TGTGCCAGCAGTTTACCTCTAACCGGGGAGCTGTTTTTT.

The rearrangement links TRBV29-1 to TRBJ1-2; no firm D call. The V and J ends lost 6 bases and 3 bases respectively, with 14 bases between them. CDR1 is SQVTM and CDR2 is ANQGSEA in the germline V gene. This CDR3 contains 13 residues. CDR3 amino acids: CSVRPIAHYGYTF. The CDR3 DNA reads TGCAGCGTAAGACCCATAGCTCACTATGGCTACACCTTC.

This rearrangement joins TRBV7-9 to TRBJ1-1; a possible D gene is TRBD1 (5 bases). Trimming cost V 2 bases and J 5 bases, with 12 bases left between them. This CDR3 comprises 14 residues. Germline V CDR1 and CDR2: SEHNR, FQNEAQ (reference sequence). The CDR3 region has the DNA TGTGCCAGCAGCTTAAGGGACCGGGAGACTGAAGCTTTCTTT. It encodes CASSLRDRETEAFF.

This clone appeared a few times. J is TRBJ1-2 and V is TRBV20-1; no definite D call. Germline V CDR1 and CDR2: DFQATT, SNEGSKA (reference sequence). V was shortened by 2 bases and J by 8 bases, with 9 bases between the two germline ends. This CDR3 contains 11 residues. The CDR3 coding sequence is TGCAGTGCTAGACCGCCAGGAGGCTACACCTTC. Encoded protein: CSARPPGGYTF.